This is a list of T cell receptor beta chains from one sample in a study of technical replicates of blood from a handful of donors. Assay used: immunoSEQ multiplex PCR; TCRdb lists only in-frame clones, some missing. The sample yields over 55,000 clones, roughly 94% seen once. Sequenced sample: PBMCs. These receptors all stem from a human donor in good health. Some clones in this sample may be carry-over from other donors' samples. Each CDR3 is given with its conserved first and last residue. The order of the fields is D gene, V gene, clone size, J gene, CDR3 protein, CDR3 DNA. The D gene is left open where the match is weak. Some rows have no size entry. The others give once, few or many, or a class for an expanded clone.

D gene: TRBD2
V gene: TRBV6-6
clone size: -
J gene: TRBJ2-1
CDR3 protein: CASSPLAGRSYNEQFF
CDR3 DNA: TGTGCCAGCAGCCCCCTAGCGGGACGCTCCTACAATGAGCAGTTCTTC

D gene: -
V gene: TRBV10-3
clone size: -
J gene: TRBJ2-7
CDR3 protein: CAIKATGSSYEQYF
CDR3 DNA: TGTGCCATCAAGGCAACAGGGAGCTCCTACGAGCAGTACTTC

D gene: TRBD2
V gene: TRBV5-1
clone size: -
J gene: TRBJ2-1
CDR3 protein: CASTPLAGAFYEQFF
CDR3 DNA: TGCGCCAGCACCCCGCTGGCGGGAGCTTTCTATGAGCAGTTCTTC

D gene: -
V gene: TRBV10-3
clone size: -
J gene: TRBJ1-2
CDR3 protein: CAISGTAGEGGYTF
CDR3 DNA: TGTGCCATCAGTGGTACGGCAGGAGAGGGTGGCTACACCTTC

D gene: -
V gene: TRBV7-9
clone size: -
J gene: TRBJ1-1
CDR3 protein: CASSLAERTEAFF
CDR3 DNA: TGTGCCAGCAGCTTAGCCGAGCGAACTGAAGCTTTCTTT

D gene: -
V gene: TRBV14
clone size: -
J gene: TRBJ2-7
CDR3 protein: CASSQVISYEQYF
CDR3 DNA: TGTGCCAGCAGCCAAGTTATATCCTACGAGCAGTACTTC

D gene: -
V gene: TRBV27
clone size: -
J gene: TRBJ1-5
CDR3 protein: CASSLRGQPQHF
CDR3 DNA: TGTGCCAGCAGTTTGAGAGGTCAGCCCCAGCATTTT

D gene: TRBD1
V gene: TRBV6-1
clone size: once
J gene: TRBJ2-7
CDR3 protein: CASRRGTGPYEQYF
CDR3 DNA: TGTGCCAGCAGGAGGGGGACAGGTCCCTACGAGCAGTACTTC

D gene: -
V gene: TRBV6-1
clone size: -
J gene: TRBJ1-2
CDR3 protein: CASRGAGLGGYTF
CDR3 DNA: TGTGCCAGCAGAGGGGCAGGTCTGGGGGGCTACACCTTC

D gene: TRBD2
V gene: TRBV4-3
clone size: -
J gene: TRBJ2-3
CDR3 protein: CASSQAGKAGTDTQYF
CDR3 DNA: TGCGCCAGCAGCCAGGCGGGGAAAGCGGGAACAGATACGCAGTATTTT

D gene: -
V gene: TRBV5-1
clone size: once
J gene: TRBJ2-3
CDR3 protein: CASSLRQGGGTDTQYF
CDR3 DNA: TGCGCCAGCAGCTTGCGACAGGGAGGCGGCACAGATACGCAGTATTTT

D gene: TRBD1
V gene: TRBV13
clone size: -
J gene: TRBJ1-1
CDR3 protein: CASSAYRGGNTEAFF
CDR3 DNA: TGTGCCAGCAGCGCTTACAGGGGCGGGAACACTGAAGCTTTCTTT

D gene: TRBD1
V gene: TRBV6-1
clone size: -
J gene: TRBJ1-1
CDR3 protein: CASREGQVLSEAFF
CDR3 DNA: TGTGCCAGCAGAGAAGGACAGGTACTAAGTGAAGCTTTCTTT

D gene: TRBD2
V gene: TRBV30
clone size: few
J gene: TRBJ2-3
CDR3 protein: CAWSLAGADTQYF
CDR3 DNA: TGTGCCTGGAGTCTAGCGGGAGCAGATACGCAGTATTTT

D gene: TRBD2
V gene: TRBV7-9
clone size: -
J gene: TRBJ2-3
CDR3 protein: CASSPTATSGDTQYF
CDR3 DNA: TGTGCCAGCAGCCCGACTGCGACTAGCGGGGATACGCAGTATTTT

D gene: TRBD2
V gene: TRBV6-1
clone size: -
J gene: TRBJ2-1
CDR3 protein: CASSEGLASYNEQFF
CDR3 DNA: TGTGCCAGCAGTGAAGGACTAGCCTCCTACAATGAGCAGTTCTTC

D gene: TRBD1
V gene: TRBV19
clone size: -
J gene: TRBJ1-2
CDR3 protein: CASSITGVNYGYTF
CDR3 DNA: TGTGCCAGTAGTATAACAGGGGTGAACTATGGCTACACCTTC

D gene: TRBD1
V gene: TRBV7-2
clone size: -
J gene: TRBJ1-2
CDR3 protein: CASSQGDRQGTRTF
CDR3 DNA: TGTGCCAGCAGCCAGGGGGACAGACAGGGTACTCGTACCTTC

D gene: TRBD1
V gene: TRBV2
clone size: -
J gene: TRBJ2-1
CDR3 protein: CASTRQGWAYNEQFF
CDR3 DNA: TGTGCCAGCACCCGACAGGGCTGGGCCTACAATGAGCAGTTCTTC

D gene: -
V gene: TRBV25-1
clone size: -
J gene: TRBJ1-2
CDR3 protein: CASRKDSNYGYTF
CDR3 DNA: TGTGCCAGCAGGAAAGACAGTAACTATGGCTACACCTTC

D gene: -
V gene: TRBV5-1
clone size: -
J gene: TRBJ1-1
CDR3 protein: CASSTGTLNTEAFF
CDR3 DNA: TGCGCCAGCAGTACCGGGACACTGAACACTGAAGCTTTCTTT